This TCR beta chain was retrieved from a study of shared clonotypes between healthy human individuals. This clone was recorded only once. Its antigen is currently unknown. Study-wide points: The study drew on few donors, limiting represented genetic and exposure-history diversity. Only blood was sampled, and tissue TCR repertoires likely differ from blood ones. Sharing across four donors was highest in naive CD4 (approximately 5%) and lowest in memory CD8 (0.4%).

Data came from immunoSEQ multiplex PCR; TCRdb stores just in-frame clones and leaves some out. The profile shows 2 million to 2.5 million clones, approximately 96% of them singletons. Germline CDR1 reads SQVTM; CDR2 reads ANQGSEA. This CDR3 contains 15 residues. V was clipped by 6 bases and J by 0 bases, with 16 bases between them. Memory CD4+ cells were the fraction left after CD45RA+ naive selection. This clonotype was obtained from a man aged 18 to 30 in good health. The V and J genes are TRBV29-1 and TRBJ2-3; the D is unclear. What was sequenced was naive CD4+ T cells sorted from blood. The subset was: CD45RA+ positively selected. The CDR3 DNA is TGCAGCGTACATACTCAGCGCACTAGCACAGATACGCAGTATTTT. As protein: CSVHTQRTSTDTQYF.